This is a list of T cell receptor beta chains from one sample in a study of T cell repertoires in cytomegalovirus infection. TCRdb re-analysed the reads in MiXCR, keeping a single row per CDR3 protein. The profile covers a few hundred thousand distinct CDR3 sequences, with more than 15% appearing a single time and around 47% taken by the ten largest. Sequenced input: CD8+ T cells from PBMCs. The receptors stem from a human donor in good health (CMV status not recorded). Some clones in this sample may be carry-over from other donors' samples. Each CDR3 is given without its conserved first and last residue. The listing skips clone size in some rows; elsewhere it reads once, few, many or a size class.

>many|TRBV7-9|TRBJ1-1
ASRGQGNTEAF
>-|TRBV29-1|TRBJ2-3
SVYHVGDSVDTQY
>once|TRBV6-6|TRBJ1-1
ASSYYDEDGEAF
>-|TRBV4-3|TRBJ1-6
ASSQDEVQPLH
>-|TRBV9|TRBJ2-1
ASSVSSGGVTLEQF
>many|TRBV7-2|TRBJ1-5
ASSLDRGVDQPQH
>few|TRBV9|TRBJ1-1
ASSGAGSEAF
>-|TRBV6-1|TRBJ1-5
ASITGDGQVFQPQH
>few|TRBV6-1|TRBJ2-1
ASSEAPLKPDQQF
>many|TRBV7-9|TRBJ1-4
ANSAVGQGNEKLF
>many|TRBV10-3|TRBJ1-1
AISVGQGTEAF